This T cell receptor (beta chain) was found in a study of shared clonotypes between healthy human individuals. This clone has just one count. Naive-designated CD8 cells lacked CD45RO, were positively enriched for CCR7, and omitted terminally differentiated effector memory CD45RA+ cells. Using immunoSEQ multiplex PCR, the repertoire was profiled, and TCRdb retains in-frame clones only, with some absent. Among around 560,000 clones listed, about 95% were seen once. Germline CDR1 and CDR2: MGHRA and YSYEKL. This CDR3 region has 15 residues. The sample comprised naive CD8+ T cells sorted from blood. The J gene is TRBJ2-5, the V gene TRBV4-1; 11 bases match TRBD1. The J call is doubtful: the DNA matches TRBJ2-7 better. The receptor was isolated from a woman in her 30s in good health. CDR3 DNA sequence: TGCGCCAGCAGCCAAGGGACAGGGGGCAAATACGAGCAGTACTTC. Its translation: CASSQGTGGKYEQYF.